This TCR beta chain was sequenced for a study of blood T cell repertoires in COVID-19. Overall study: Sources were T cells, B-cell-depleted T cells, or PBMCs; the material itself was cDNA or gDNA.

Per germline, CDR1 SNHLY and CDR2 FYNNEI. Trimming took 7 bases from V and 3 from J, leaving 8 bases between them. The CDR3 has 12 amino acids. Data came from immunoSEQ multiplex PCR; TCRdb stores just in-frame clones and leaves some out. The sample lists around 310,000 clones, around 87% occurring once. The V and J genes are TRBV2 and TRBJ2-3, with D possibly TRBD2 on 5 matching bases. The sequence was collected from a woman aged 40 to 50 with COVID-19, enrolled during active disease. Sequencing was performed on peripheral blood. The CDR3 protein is CASIRGTDTQYF. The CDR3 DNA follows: TGTGCCAGCATCCGAGGGACAGATACGCAGTATTTT.